The 10 T cell receptor beta chains presented below share a single source sample, sequenced in a study of shared clonotypes between healthy human individuals. TCRdb's table, derived via immunoSEQ multiplex PCR, lists solely in-frame clones and lacks some. This sample carries around 2.3 million clones, almost 96% of them seen once, and the ten largest clones take about 0.13%. Sequenced material: naive CD4+ T cells sorted from blood. Subset in this sample: CD45RA+ positively selected. Receptors originate from a young man in good health.

This clone has a single count. The chain joins TRBV21-1 to TRBJ2-3; the table's TRBD1 call for D was not verified on the DNA. TRBV21-1 is recorded as a pseudogene. The CDR3 is 13 amino acids. The CDR3 DNA follows: TGTGCCACCAACAAGGACAGGGACAAAGCGCAGTATTTT. Translation: CATNKDRDKAQYF.

This chain connects TRBV6-5 to TRBJ2-7; TRBD1 aligns across 7 bases. Germline values: CDR1 MNHEY, CDR2 SVGAGI. The CDR3 runs to 14 residues. The V gene end was trimmed by 6 bases and the J gene end by 3 bases; junction bases not matched to a gene: 8. Written as DNA, the CDR3 is TGTGCCAGCAGCCAGACCACAGGGGTCTACGAGCAGTACTTC. Translated, it gives CASSQTTGVYEQYF.

This chain joins TRBV11-2 and TRBJ1-1, with D unresolved. Trimming took 1 base from V and 6 from J, leaving 9 bases between them. Germline V lookup: CDR1 SGHAT, CDR2 FQNNGV. The CDR3 consists of 13 residues. The CDR3 protein is CASSLVGRAEAFF. The CDR3 DNA sequence: TGTGCCAGCAGCTTAGTCGGTAGGGCTGAAGCTTTCTTT.

This chain uses TRBV10-3 with TRBJ1-2, with D hard to call. The ends were cut back, 10 bases at V and 5 bases at J, with 11 bases in the middle. The CDR3 length is 11 residues. The germline V gene has CDR1 ENHRY and CDR2 SYGVKD. The CDR3 bases are TGTGCCACGACACATTCTTATGGCTACACCTTC. The encoded protein is CATTHSYGYTF.

This clone was counted a single time. This chain links TRBV9 with TRBJ1-3; D gene unclear. The CDR3 contains 14 residues. CDR1 is SGDLS, CDR2 YYNGEE, per germline. Trimming removed 3 bases from V and 3 bases from J, with 10 bases in between. CDR3 sequence reads: CASSASEGGNTIYF. As DNA, the CDR3 is TGTGCCAGCAGCGCATCCGAGGGTGGAAACACCATATATTTT.

The chain employs TRBV10-1 and TRBJ1-4, with D possibly matching TRBD1 (5 bases). In germline, CDR1 is WNHNN, CDR2 SYGVQD (reference sequence). This CDR3 is built from 13 residues. Trimming removed 7 bases from V and 7 bases from J, with 13 bases in between. The CDR3 loop reads CASTAGQGEKLFF. The CDR3 DNA follows: TGCGCCAGCACTGCGGGGCAAGGTGAAAAACTGTTTTTT.

This rearrangement joins TRBV29-1 to TRBJ2-2; no reliable D call. Looked up from germline, CDR1 is SQVTM and CDR2 is ANQGSEA. V was clipped by 4 bases and J by 6 bases, with 12 bases between them. The CDR3 has 13 amino acids. CDR3 residues: CSVVAGPAGELFF. The CDR3 DNA follows: TGCAGCGTTGTCGCTGGGCCGGCCGGGGAGCTGTTTTTT.

The gene calls are TRBV11-1 and TRBJ1-1, with D possibly matching TRBD1 (5 bases). This CDR3 has 12 residues. V lost 3 bases and J lost 10, with 12 bases in between. CDR1 is SGHAT, CDR2 FQDESV, per germline (reference sequence). CDR3 DNA: TGTGCCAGCAGCTTCGGGCCCGGGGGAGCTTTCTTT. It specifies CASSFGPGGAFF.

A remark on this clone: Other DNA sequences from this sample encode an identical CDR3 as well. The V and J genes are TRBV6-5 and TRBJ2-3; 14 positions agree with TRBD2. The CDR3 has 15 amino acids. Germline assignment: CDR1 MNHEY and CDR2 SVGAGI. Trimming removed 6 bases from V and 6 bases from J; junction bases left unmatched: 5. CDR3 amino acids: CASSRLAGGRDTQYF. Written as DNA, the CDR3 is TGTGCCAGCAGCCGACTAGCGGGAGGGCGGGATACGCAGTATTTT.

This clone was detected only once. This chain uses TRBV30 with TRBJ2-7; no reliable D call. V lost 3 bases to trimming and J lost 6 bases, with 6 bases between them. The germline CDR1 and CDR2 sequences are GTSNPN and SVGIG (reference sequence). This CDR3 is built from 10 residues. The CDR3 nucleotides are TGTGCCTGGAGCTTGGGCGAGCAGTACTTC. It yields the protein CAWSLGEQYF.